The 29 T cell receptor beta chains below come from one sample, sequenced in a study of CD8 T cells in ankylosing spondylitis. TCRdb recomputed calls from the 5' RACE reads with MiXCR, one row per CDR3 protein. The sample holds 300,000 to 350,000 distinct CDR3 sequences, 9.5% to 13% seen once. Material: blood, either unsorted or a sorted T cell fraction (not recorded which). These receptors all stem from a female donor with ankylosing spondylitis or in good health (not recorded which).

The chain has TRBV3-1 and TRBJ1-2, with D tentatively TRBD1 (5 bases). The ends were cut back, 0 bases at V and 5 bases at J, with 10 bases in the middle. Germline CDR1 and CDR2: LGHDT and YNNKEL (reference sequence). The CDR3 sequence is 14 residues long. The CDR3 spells CASSQDGANYGYTF. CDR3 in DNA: TGTGCCAGCAGCCAAGATGGGGCCAATTATGGCTACACCTTC. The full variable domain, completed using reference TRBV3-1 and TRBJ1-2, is DTAVSQTPKYLVTQMGNDKSIKCEQNLGHDTMYWYKQDSKKFLKIMFSYNNKELIINETVPNRFSPKSPDKAHLNLHINSLELGDSAVYFCASSQDGANYGYTFGSGTRLTVV.

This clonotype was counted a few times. The CDR3 here is CASSPNSVSYEQYF. The CDR3 bases are TGTGCCAGCAGTCCTAACTCAGTCTCCTACGAGCAGTACTTC. This chain links TRBV7-2 with TRBJ2-7; no firm D call. V was shortened by 6 bases and J by 0 bases, with 12 bases between the two germline ends. From germline, CDR1 is SGHTA and CDR2 FQGNSA. CDR3 length equals 14 residues.

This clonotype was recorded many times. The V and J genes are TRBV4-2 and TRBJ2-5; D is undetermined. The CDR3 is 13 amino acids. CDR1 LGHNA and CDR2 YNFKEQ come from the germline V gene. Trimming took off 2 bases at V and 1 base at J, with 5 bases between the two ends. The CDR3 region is CASSQQLQETQYF. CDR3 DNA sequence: TGTGCCAGCAGCCAACAGCTCCAAGAGACCCAGTACTTC.

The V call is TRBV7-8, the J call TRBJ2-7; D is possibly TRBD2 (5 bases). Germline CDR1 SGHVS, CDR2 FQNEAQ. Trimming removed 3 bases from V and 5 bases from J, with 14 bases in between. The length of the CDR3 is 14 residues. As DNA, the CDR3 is TGTGCCAGCAGCTTGCGGGTCTTATTCGACGAGCAGTACTTC. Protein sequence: CASSLRVLFDEQYF.

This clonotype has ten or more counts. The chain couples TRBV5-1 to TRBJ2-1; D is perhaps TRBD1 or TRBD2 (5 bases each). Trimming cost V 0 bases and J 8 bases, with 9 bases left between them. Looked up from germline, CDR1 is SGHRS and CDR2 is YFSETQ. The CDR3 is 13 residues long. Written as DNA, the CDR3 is TGCGCCAGCAGCTTGGCTGGGGACGATGAGCAGTTCTTC. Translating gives CASSLAGDDEQFF. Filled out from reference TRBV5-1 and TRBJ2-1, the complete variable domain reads KAGVTQTPRYLIKTRGQQVTLSCSPISGHRSVSWYQQTPGQGLQFLFEYFSETQRNKGNFPGRFSGRQFSNSRSEMNVSTLELGDSALYLCASSLAGDDEQFFGPGTRLTVL.

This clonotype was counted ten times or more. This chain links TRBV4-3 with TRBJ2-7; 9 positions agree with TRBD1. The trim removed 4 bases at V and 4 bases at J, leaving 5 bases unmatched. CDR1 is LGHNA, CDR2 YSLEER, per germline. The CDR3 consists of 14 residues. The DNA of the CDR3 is TGCGCCAGCAGCCGAATGACAGGGGGTTACGAGCAGTACTTC. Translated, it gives CASSRMTGGYEQYF.

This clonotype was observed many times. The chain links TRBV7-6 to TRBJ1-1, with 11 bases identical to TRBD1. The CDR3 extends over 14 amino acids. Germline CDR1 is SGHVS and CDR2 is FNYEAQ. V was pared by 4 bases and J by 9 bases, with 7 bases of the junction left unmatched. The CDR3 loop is CASSSGQGEIKAFF. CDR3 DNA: TGTGCCAGCAGCTCGGGACAGGGGGAAATAAAAGCTTTCTTT.

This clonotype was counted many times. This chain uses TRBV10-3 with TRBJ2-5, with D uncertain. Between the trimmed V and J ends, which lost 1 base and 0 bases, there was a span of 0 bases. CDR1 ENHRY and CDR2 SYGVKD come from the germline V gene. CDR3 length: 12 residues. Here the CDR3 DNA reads TGTGCCATCAGTGAGTACCAAGAGACCCAGTACTTC. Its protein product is CAISEYQETQYF.

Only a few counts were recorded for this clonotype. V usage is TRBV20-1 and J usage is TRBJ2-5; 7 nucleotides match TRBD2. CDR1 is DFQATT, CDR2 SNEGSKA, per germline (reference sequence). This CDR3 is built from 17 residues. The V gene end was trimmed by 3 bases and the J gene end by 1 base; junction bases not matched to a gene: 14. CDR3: CSASKLRLSGRQETQYF. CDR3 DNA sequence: TGCAGTGCTAGCAAACTTCGACTTAGCGGGCGCCAAGAGACCCAGTACTTC.

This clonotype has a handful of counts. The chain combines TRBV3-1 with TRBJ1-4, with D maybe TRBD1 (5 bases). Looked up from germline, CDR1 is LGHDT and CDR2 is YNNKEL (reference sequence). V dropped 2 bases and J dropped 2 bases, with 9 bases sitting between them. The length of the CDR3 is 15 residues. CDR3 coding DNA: TGTGCCAGCAGCCAATCGGGGACGACTAATGAAAAACTGTTTTTT. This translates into CASSQSGTTNEKLFF. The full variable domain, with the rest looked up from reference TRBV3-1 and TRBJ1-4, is DTAVSQTPKYLVTQMGNDKSIKCEQNLGHDTMYWYKQDSKKFLKIMFSYNNKELIINETVPNRFSPKSPDKAHLNLHINSLELGDSAVYFCASSQSGTTNEKLFFGSGTQLSVL.

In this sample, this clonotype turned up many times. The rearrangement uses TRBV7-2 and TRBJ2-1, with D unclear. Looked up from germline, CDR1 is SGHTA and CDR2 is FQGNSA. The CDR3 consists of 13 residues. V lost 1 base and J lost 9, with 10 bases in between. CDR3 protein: CASSLEWVLEQFF. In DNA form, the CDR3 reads TGTGCCAGCAGCTTAGAGTGGGTCCTTGAGCAGTTCTTC.

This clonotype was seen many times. The CDR3 bases are TGCAGTGCGCGGGGTACAGAGAGTTGGGGAACAAACACCATATATTTT. The encoded protein is CSARGTESWGTNTIYF. The chain links TRBV20-1 to TRBJ1-3, with no clear D. Germline V gene data show CDR1 as DFQATT and CDR2 as SNEGSKA (reference sequence). Trimming shortened V by 6 bases and J by 6 bases, and 24 bases separated the two germline ends. The CDR3 has 16 amino acids.

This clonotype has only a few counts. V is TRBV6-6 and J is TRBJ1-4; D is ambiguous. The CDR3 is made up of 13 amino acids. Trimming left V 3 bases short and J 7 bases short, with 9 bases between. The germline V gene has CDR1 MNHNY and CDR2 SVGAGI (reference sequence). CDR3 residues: CASSYGPVEKLFF. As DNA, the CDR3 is TGTGCCAGCAGTTATGGGCCAGTTGAAAAACTGTTTTTT.

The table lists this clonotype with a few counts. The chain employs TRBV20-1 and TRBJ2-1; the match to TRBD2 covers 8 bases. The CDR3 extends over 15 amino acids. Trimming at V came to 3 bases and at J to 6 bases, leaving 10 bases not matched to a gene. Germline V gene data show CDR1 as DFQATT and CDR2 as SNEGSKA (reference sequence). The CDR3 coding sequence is TGCAGTGCTAGTGGCTCTTTTAGCGGGATCAATGAGCAGTTCTTC. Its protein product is CSASGSFSGINEQFF.

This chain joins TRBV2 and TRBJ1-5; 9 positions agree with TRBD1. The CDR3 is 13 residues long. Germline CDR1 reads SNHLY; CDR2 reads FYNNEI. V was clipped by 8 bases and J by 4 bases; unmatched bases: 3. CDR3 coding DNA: TGTGCCAGCGACAGGGGGATAAATCAGCCCCAGCATTTT. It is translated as CASDRGINQPQHF.

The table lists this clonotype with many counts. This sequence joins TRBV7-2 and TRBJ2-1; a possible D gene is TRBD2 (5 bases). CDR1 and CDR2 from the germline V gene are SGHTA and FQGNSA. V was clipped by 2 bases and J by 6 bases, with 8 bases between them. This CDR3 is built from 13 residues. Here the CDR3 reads CASSLLASNEQFF. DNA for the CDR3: TGTGCCAGCAGCTTACTAGCTTCCAATGAGCAGTTCTTC.

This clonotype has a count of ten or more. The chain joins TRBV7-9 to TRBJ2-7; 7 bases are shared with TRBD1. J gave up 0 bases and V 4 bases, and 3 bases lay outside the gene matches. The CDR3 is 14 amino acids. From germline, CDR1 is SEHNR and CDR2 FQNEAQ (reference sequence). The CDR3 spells CASSSGQDSYEQYF. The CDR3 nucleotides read TGTGCCAGCAGCTCCGGACAGGACTCCTACGAGCAGTACTTC.

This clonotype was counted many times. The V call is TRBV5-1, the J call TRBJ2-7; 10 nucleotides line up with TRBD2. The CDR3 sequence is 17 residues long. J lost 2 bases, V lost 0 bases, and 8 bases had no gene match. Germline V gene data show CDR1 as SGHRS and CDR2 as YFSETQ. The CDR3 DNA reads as TGCGCCAGCAGCTTGGCCAGCGGGGGGGTGTTTACCTACGAGCAGTACTTC. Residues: CASSLASGGVFTYEQYF.

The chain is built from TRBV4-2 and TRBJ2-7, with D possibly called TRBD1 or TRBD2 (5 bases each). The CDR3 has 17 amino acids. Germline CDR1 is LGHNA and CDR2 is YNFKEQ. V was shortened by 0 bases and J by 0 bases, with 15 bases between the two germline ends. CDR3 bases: TGTGCCAGCAGCCAAGATGGGGTAGCAGGGAGCTCCTACGAGCAGTACTTC. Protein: CASSQDGVAGSSYEQYF.

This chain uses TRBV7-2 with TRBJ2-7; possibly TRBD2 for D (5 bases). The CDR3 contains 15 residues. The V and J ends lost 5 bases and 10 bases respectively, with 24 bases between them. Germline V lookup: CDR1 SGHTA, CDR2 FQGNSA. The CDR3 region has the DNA TGTGCCAGCAGCAGGGAGAACCCATCAGCCCTCCGACAGTACTTC. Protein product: CASSRENPSALRQYF. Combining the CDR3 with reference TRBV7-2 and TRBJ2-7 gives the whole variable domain GAGVSQSPSNKVTEKGKDVELRCDPISGHTALYWYRQSLGQGLEFLIYFQGNSAPDKSGLPSDRFSAERTGGSVSTLTIQRTQQEDSAVYLCASSRENPSALRQYFGPGTRLTVT.

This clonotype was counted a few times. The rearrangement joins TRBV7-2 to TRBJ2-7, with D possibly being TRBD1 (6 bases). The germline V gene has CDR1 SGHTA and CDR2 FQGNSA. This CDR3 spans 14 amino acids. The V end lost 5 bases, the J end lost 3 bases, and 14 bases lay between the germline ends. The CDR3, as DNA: TGTGCCAGCAGCCTCCCCGGGACAATCTACGAGCAGTACTTC. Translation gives CASSLPGTIYEQYF.

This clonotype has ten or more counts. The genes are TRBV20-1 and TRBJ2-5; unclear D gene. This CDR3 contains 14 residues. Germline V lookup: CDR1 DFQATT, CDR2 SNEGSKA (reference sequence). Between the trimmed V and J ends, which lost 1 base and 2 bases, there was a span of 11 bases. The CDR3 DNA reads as TGCAGTGCTAGAGCGACACTCTTGCAAGAGACCCAGTACTTC. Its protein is CSARATLLQETQYF.

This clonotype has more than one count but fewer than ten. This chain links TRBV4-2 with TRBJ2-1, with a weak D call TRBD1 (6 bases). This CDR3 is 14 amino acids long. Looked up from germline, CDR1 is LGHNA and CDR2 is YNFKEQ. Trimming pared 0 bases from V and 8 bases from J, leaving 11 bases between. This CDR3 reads CASSQDVRGHEQFF. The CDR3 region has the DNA TGTGCCAGCAGCCAAGATGTCAGGGGCCATGAGCAGTTCTTC.

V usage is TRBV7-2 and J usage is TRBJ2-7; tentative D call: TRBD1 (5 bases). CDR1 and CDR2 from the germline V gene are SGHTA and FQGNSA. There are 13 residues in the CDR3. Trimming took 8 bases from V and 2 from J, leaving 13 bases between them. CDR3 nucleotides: TGTGCCAGCCGCGTAACAGGACCCTACGAGCAGTACTTC. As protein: CASRVTGPYEQYF.

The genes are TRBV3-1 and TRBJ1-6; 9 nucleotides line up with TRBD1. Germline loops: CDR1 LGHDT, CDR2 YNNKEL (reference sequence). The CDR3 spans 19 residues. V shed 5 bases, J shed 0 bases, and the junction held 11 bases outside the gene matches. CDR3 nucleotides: TGTGCCAGCAGCGGGCGGACAGGGGCTTTAAACTCCTATAATTCACCCCTCCACTTT. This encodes CASSGRTGALNSYNSPLHF.

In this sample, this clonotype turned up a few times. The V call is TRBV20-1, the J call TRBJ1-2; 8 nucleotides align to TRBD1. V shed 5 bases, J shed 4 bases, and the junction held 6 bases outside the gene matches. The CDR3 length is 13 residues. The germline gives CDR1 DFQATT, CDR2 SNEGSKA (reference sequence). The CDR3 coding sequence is TGCAGTGCTGTTGACAGGGGATCCTATGGCTACACCTTC. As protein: CSAVDRGSYGYTF.

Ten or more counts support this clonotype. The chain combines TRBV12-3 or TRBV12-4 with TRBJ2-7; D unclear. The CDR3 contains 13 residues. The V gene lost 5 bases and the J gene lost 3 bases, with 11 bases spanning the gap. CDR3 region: CASSRLTGYEQYF. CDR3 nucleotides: TGTGCCAGCAGTCGGTTGACTGGCTACGAGCAGTACTTC.

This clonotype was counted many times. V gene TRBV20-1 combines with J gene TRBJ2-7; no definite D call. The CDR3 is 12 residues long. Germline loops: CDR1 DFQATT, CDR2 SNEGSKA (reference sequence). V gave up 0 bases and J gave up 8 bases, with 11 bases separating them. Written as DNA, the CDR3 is TGCAGTGCTAGAGACGGTCAGGTAAAGCAGTACTTC. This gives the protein CSARDGQVKQYF.

CDR3 sequence: CARSGGGPKTQYF. The CDR3 DNA reads as TGTGCCCGCTCTGGCGGGGGGCCGAAGACCCAGTACTTC. The rearrangement uses TRBV30 and TRBJ2-5; 8 nucleotides align to TRBD2. Germline V gene sequence: CDR1 GTSNPN, CDR2 SVGIG (reference sequence). The CDR3 runs 13 residues. Losses at the gene ends were 8 bases for V and 6 bases for J; bases not matched to a gene: 11.